The 28 T cell receptor beta chains below come from one sample, sequenced in a study of response to subunit inactivated influenza vaccine. MiXCR, run by TCRdb on the RT-PCR reads, gives a single entry per CDR3 protein. The table lists about 530,000 distinct CDR3 sequences, 10% to 15% of them singletons. The starting material was PBMCs from blood, obtained 45 days after vaccination. The origin of the receptors is a man aged 50-60 years who received an inactivated influenza vaccine.

This clonotype was recorded at least ten times. The chain has TRBV20-1 and TRBJ2-1; D could derive from TRBD1 or TRBD2 (5 bases each). The CDR3 runs to 14 residues. The V gene lost 5 bases and the J gene lost 9 bases, with 20 bases spanning the gap. Germline V gene sequence: CDR1 DFQATT, CDR2 SNEGSKA (reference sequence). The CDR3 region is CSAPSRQRGAEQFF. The CDR3 region has the DNA TGCAGTGCTCCTAGCCGGCAGCGTGGGGCTGAGCAGTTCTTC.

This clonotype appeared a few times. This rearrangement joins TRBV10-1 to TRBJ2-7, with D uncertain. The length of the CDR3 is 14 residues. Germline V gene data show CDR1 as WNHNN and CDR2 as SYGVQD (reference sequence). V dropped 1 base and J dropped 4 bases, with 11 bases sitting between them. CDR3 sequence: CASSEYNSFYEQYF. DNA of the CDR3: TGCGCCAGCAGTGAGTACAACAGTTTTTACGAGCAGTACTTC.

The V and J genes are TRBV7-9 and TRBJ2-1; the D is unclear. This CDR3 region has 16 residues. Trimming removed 5 bases from V and 4 bases from J, with 18 bases in between. Germline V gene sequence: CDR1 SEHNR, CDR2 FQNEAQ (reference sequence). The CDR3 loop reads CASSPPDGHIYNEQFF. The CDR3, as DNA: TGTGCCAGCAGCCCCCCGGACGGGCACATATACAATGAGCAGTTCTTC.

This clonotype was seen only a few times. The chain carries TRBV5-1 and TRBJ2-6, with unresolved D. Germline V gene sequence: CDR1 SGHRS, CDR2 YFSETQ. Trimming cost V 5 bases and J 1 base, with 10 bases left between them. This CDR3 comprises 15 residues. The CDR3 here is CASSRTASGANVLTF. In DNA form, the CDR3 reads TGCGCCAGCAGTCGGACGGCATCTGGGGCCAACGTCCTGACTTTC.

The sample holds a few counts of this clonotype. The chain is built from TRBV7-2 and TRBJ2-3; 13 nucleotides align to TRBD2. The V segment lost 7 bases and the J segment 0 bases; nucleotides outside the gene matches: 10. CDR1 and CDR2 from the germline V gene are SGHTA and FQGNSA. The CDR3 is 18 residues long. CDR3 sequence (DNA): TGTGCCAGCACCAGGGGACTAGCGGGGACCCCTAGCACAGATACGCAGTATTTT. It encodes CASTRGLAGTPSTDTQYF. The full variable domain, its missing parts supplied by reference TRBV7-2 and TRBJ2-3, is GAGVSQSPSNKVTEKGKDVELRCDPISGHTALYWYRQSLGQGLEFLIYFQGNSAPDKSGLPSDRFSAERTGGSVSTLTIQRTQQEDSAVYLCASTRGLAGTPSTDTQYFGPGTRLTVL.

This clonotype was picked up many times. The rearrangement uses TRBV5-1 and TRBJ2-7, with D perhaps being TRBD1 or TRBD2 (7 bases each). V was clipped by 0 bases and J by 7 bases, with 20 bases between them. CDR3 length: 16 residues. CDR1 and CDR2 from the germline V gene are SGHRS and YFSETQ. The CDR3 reads CASSLEGARTSDEQYF. The CDR3 DNA sequence: TGCGCCAGCAGCTTGGAGGGGGCGCGGACTAGTGATGAGCAGTACTTC.

This chain uses TRBV5-6 with TRBJ2-7; perhaps D is TRBD1 or TRBD2 (5 bases each). The CDR3 is made up of 9 amino acids. Trimming stripped 4 bases from V and 13 bases from J, with 9 bases between. Germline V lookup: CDR1 SGHDT, CDR2 YYEEEE. Written as DNA, the CDR3 is TGTGCCAGCAGCGTGGGACCTTACTTC. Translated, it gives CASSVGPYF.

This chain links TRBV9 with TRBJ2-2; unclear D gene. V shed 0 bases and J shed 2 bases, with 8 bases lying between them. The CDR3 sequence is 15 residues long. CDR1 is SGDLS and CDR2 is YYNGEE in the germline V gene. The CDR3 reads CASSVVPGNTGELFF. The CDR3 region has the DNA TGTGCCAGCAGCGTAGTTCCGGGTAACACCGGGGAGCTGTTTTTT.

This clonotype was counted a few times. This chain links TRBV6-1 with TRBJ2-2, with TRBD2 as a possible D gene (7 bases). The V gene lost 10 bases and the J gene lost 1 base, with 13 bases spanning the gap. Germline V gene lookup returns CDR1 MNHNS and CDR2 SASEGT. The length of the CDR3 is 14 residues. CDR3 bases: TGTGCCACCACCGGGGGGCTGAACACCGGGGAGCTGTTTTTT. Its translation is CATTGGLNTGELFF.

In its sample, this clonotype was seen a few times. The CDR3 is CASSLALVAGGQTQYF. For the CDR3, the DNA is TGTGCCAGCAGCTTGGCCTTGGTAGCGGGAGGGCAAACGCAGTATTTT. The J gene is TRBJ2-3, the V gene TRBV5-6; 11 bases map to TRBD2. CDR1 and CDR2 (germline): SGHDT, YYEEEE. The V segment lost 0 bases and the J segment 9 bases; nucleotides outside the gene matches: 9. The length of the CDR3 is 16 residues.

The chain has TRBV29-1 and TRBJ2-1; D ambiguous. The CDR3 is made up of 13 amino acids. Per the germline V gene, CDR1 is SQVTM and CDR2 is ANQGSEA. The germline V and J ends were trimmed by 5 bases and 2 bases, with 10 bases remaining between them. CDR3 bases: TGCAGCGTTCCAGGAAACACCTACAATGAGCAGTTCTTC. This gives the protein CSVPGNTYNEQFF.

This clonotype occurred a few times. The rearrangement links TRBV7-2 to TRBJ2-7, with D tentatively TRBD1 (6 bases). There are 15 residues in the CDR3. Germline V gene sequence: CDR1 SGHTA, CDR2 FQGNSA. V dropped 0 bases and J dropped 6 bases, with 15 bases sitting between them. The CDR3 reads CASSLALGGSGEQYF. CDR3 nucleotide sequence: TGTGCCAGCAGCTTAGCGCTTGGGGGCTCAGGCGAGCAGTACTTC.

Here the CDR3 DNA reads TGCAGCGTTGTAGGGTTTGGGACTAGCGGGTCCAGGCCCAATGAGCAGTTCTTC. It translates to CSVVGFGTSGSRPNEQFF. The V call is TRBV29-1, the J call TRBJ2-1; 12 bases are a match to TRBD2. J was trimmed by 6 bases and V by 4 bases; bases with no gene match: 16. Germline V CDR1 and CDR2: SQVTM, ANQGSEA. The CDR3 sequence is 18 residues long.

Only a few counts were recorded for this clonotype. This chain joins TRBV25-1 and TRBJ2-7; D might be TRBD1 (5 bases). This CDR3 region has 13 residues. With 2 bases removed from V and 6 bases from J, the gap between germline ends came to 11 bases. The V gene's germline CDR1 is MGHDK and CDR2 SYGVNS. CDR3 DNA: TGTGCCAGCAGTGAAAGGGGTCTGGGCGAGCAGTACTTC. Its translation is CASSERGLGEQYF.

This clonotype was counted between two and nine times. This chain joins TRBV28 and TRBJ2-2; D ambiguous. Per the germline V gene, CDR1 is MDHEN and CDR2 is SYDVKM. The CDR3 covers 17 residues. V lost 2 bases and J 0 bases, leaving 13 bases between the germline ends. As DNA, the CDR3 is TGTGCCAGCAGTTTACCACCCCTTCCCTCGAACACCGGGGAGCTGTTTTTT. It yields the protein CASSLPPLPSNTGELFF.

This clonotype has a handful of counts. The chain joins TRBV6-1 to TRBJ2-1, with TRBD1 identical over 9 bases. The CDR3 is made up of 14 amino acids. V shed 7 bases, J shed 9 bases, and the junction held 10 bases outside the gene matches. Germline V gives CDR1 MNHNS, CDR2 SASEGT. The CDR3 loop reads CASNPTGGFGEQFF. The DNA of the CDR3 is TGTGCCAGCAATCCTACAGGGGGCTTCGGTGAGCAGTTCTTC.

The rearrangement uses TRBV20-1 and TRBJ2-7, with 11 bases lining up with TRBD2. This CDR3 spans 18 amino acids. Germline-derived CDR1 and CDR2 are DFQATT and SNEGSKA (reference sequence). The V gene end was trimmed by 4 bases and the J gene end by 6 bases; junction bases not matched to a gene: 20. CDR3 in DNA: TGCAGTGCTAACCTTGTGGCTAGCGGGGGGCCCCCCTTTGGCGAGCAGTACTTC. Translation: CSANLVASGGPPFGEQYF.

This clonotype was seen a handful of times. The chain couples TRBV12-3 or TRBV12-4 to TRBJ1-1; no definite D call. Trimming removed 5 bases at V and 5 bases at J, with 15 bases between. This CDR3 is built from 14 residues. The CDR3: CASSPRAKGTEAFF. Written as DNA, the CDR3 is TGTGCCAGCAGTCCCCGGGCCAAGGGAACTGAAGCTTTCTTT.

This clonotype was found a few times. The chain recombines TRBV5-1 with TRBJ2-3; D unresolved. Looked up from germline, CDR1 is SGHRS and CDR2 is YFSETQ. CDR3 length: 15 residues. V lost 4 bases and J lost 4, with 16 bases in between. The CDR3 DNA reads TGCGCCAGCAGCGTGGCCGGCCCTGGCGCAGATACGCAGTATTTT. This gives the protein CASSVAGPGADTQYF.

The chain joins TRBV11-2 to TRBJ2-6; 15 nucleotides agree with TRBD2. The CDR3 loop spans 20 amino acids. The J segment lost 0 bases and the V segment lost 5 bases, leaving 8 bases of the junction unmatched. From germline, CDR1 is SGHAT and CDR2 FQNNGV. The CDR3 DNA follows: TGTGCCAGCAGCCCGACGGGACTAGCGGGAGGTGGCTCTGGGGCCAACGTCCTGACTTTC. It is translated as CASSPTGLAGGGSGANVLTF.

The gene calls are TRBV5-6 and TRBJ2-5; D unresolved. The CDR3 contains 15 residues. V was shortened by 5 bases and J by 0 bases, with 14 bases between the two germline ends. Germline CDR1 reads SGHDT; CDR2 reads YYEEEE. The CDR3 loop is CASSDGSQYQETQYF. For the CDR3, the DNA is TGTGCCAGCAGTGACGGTTCCCAGTACCAAGAGACCCAGTACTTC.

This clonotype was counted between two and nine times. The chain is built from TRBV11-1 and TRBJ2-1; 7 positions match TRBD2. V lost 5 bases, J lost 14 bases, and 12 bases stayed unmatched. Germline V CDR1 and CDR2: SGHAT, FQDESV (reference sequence). The CDR3 extends over 13 amino acids. The CDR3 DNA follows: TGTGCCAGCAGCGCCGGGACCCAGGGAGGGGAGTTCTTC. Encoded protein: CASSAGTQGGEFF.

The chain combines TRBV9 with TRBJ2-5; D might be TRBD2 (5 bases). Germline V gene lookup returns CDR1 SGDLS and CDR2 YYNGEE. The CDR3 sequence is 14 residues long. V gave up 4 bases and J gave up 3 bases, with 13 bases separating them. The CDR3 DNA sequence: TGTGCCAGCAGCCCAAAGAAGGGAGAAGAGACCCAGTACTTC. Translating it yields CASSPKKGEETQYF.

The V and J genes are TRBV4-3 and TRBJ1-5, with no clear D. The CDR3 sequence is 15 residues long. Between the trimmed V and J ends, which lost 0 bases and 3 bases, there was a span of 9 bases. Germline values: CDR1 LGHNA, CDR2 YSLEER. The CDR3 reads CASSQELDVNQPQHF. In nucleotides, the CDR3 is TGCGCCAGCAGCCAAGAGTTGGACGTCAATCAGCCCCAGCATTTT.

The chain combines TRBV7-9 with TRBJ2-2; perhaps TRBD2 as D (5 bases). The CDR3 loop spans 15 amino acids. Germline V gene lookup returns CDR1 SEHNR and CDR2 FQNEAQ (reference sequence). V was cut by 3 bases and J by 3 bases, with 11 bases left in between. This CDR3 reads CASSFAPGDTGELFF. In nucleotides, the CDR3 is TGTGCCAGCAGCTTCGCCCCCGGGGACACCGGGGAGCTGTTTTTT.

The rearrangement uses TRBV12-3 or TRBV12-4 and TRBJ2-2; TRBD2 aligns across 10 bases. The V segment lost 8 bases and the J segment 4 bases; nucleotides outside the gene matches: 16. The CDR3 consists of 18 residues. The CDR3 protein is CASCSTRGLARVTGELFF. The CDR3 coding sequence is TGTGCCAGCTGTTCGACCCGGGGACTAGCGAGGGTCACCGGGGAGCTGTTTTTT.

V and J are TRBV5-1 and TRBJ2-7, with TRBD2 as a possible D gene (5 bases). With 4 bases removed from V and 4 bases from J, the gap between germline ends came to 15 bases. The CDR3 has 14 residues. CDR1 and CDR2 (germline): SGHRS, YFSETQ. The CDR3 loop is CASSPSGARYEQYF. The CDR3 nucleotides read TGCGCCAGCAGCCCGAGCGGTGCCCGATACGAGCAGTACTTC.

This clonotype was observed a handful of times. The chain recombines TRBV12-3 or TRBV12-4 with TRBJ2-2; D unclear. The length of the CDR3 is 13 residues. V lost 4 bases and J lost 6, with 9 bases in between. Written as DNA, the CDR3 is TGTGCCAGCAGTTCGTGGGTCTCCGGGGAGCTGTTTTTT. Translating it yields CASSSWVSGELFF.